The 26 T cell receptor beta chains below all came from one sample that was sequenced in a study of blood T cell repertoires in COVID-19. Libraries were prepared by immunoSEQ multiplex PCR; TCRdb keeps only in-frame clonotypes and omits some of them. This sample has a few hundred thousand clones, with around 85% found just once. Sequenced sample: peripheral blood. These receptors all stem from a human donor in a cohort sampled during active COVID-19.

The chain carries TRBV9 and TRBJ1-3; D possibly corresponds to TRBD1 (5 bases). Deletions cut 3 bases from V and 4 bases from J, with 14 bases between. Looked up from germline, CDR1 is SGDLS and CDR2 is YYNGEE. The CDR3 is made up of 15 amino acids. The CDR3 DNA is TGTGCCAGCAGCGCCCAGGGAACACGCGGAAACACCATATATTTT. Amino acid sequence: CASSAQGTRGNTIYF.

The CDR3 bases are TGTGCCACCAGTGATAAGAACCTAGCCGGGGATGAGCAGTTCTTC. This sequence encodes CATSDKNLAGDEQFF. The chain links TRBV24-1 to TRBJ2-1, with a weak D call TRBD2 (5 bases). The CDR3 contains 15 residues. Germline V lookup: CDR1 KGHDR, CDR2 SFDVKD. Trimming pared 3 bases from V and 8 bases from J, leaving 16 bases between.

The rearrangement uses TRBV24-1 and TRBJ2-7, with D perhaps TRBD2 (5 bases). Per germline, CDR1 KGHDR and CDR2 SFDVKD. The CDR3 runs to 14 residues. Trimming stripped 3 bases from V and 6 bases from J, with 14 bases between. CDR3 sequence: CATSDSDPGGEQYF. Written as DNA, the CDR3 is TGTGCCACCAGTGATAGCGACCCTGGAGGCGAGCAGTACTTC.

The rearrangement uses TRBV2 and TRBJ2-7; D is possibly TRBD1 (7 bases). The V gene's germline CDR1 is SNHLY and CDR2 FYNNEI. This CDR3 has 13 amino acids. V was clipped by 3 bases and J by 7 bases, with 13 bases between them. Here the CDR3 reads CASSDGQAGEQYF. Written as DNA, the CDR3 is TGTGCCAGCAGTGATGGACAGGCGGGGGAGCAGTACTTC.

The chain uses TRBV19 and TRBJ2-2; the match to TRBD2 covers 14 bases. CDR1 is LNHDA and CDR2 is SQIVND in the germline V gene (reference sequence). The CDR3 totals 18 residues. V lost 7 bases and J lost 5; bases outside the gene matches: 12. CDR3: CASKQGWGLAGETGELFF. The CDR3 DNA sequence: TGTGCCAGTAAACAGGGTTGGGGACTAGCGGGGGAGACCGGGGAGCTGTTTTTT.

The chain recombines TRBV6-5 with TRBJ1-2; D not certain. Germline CDR1 and CDR2: MNHEY and SVGAGI. The V and J ends lost 5 bases and 6 bases respectively, with 13 bases between them. The CDR3 contains 13 residues. CDR3 amino acids: CASSPITRDGYTF. The CDR3, as DNA: TGTGCCAGCAGTCCGATTACGAGGGATGGCTACACCTTC.

As regards this clone: Other DNA sequences in this specimen translate into the identical CDR3. V usage is TRBV27 and J usage is TRBJ1-1; D ambiguous. This CDR3 has 13 amino acids. Trimming took off 3 bases at V and 0 bases at J, with 5 bases between the two ends. The germline V gene has CDR1 MNHEY and CDR2 SMNVEV (reference sequence). In nucleotides, the CDR3 is TGTGCCAGCAGTTTCAGCGTGAACACTGAAGCTTTCTTT. Its protein is CASSFSVNTEAFF.

This clone showed up just a few times. This chain links TRBV6-6 with TRBJ1-5; D remains unclear. The length of the CDR3 is 13 residues. Germline V CDR1 and CDR2: MNHNY, SVGAGI (reference sequence). V lost 2 bases, J lost 7 bases, and 9 bases lay in between. The CDR3 protein is CASSYSSGQPQHF. The CDR3 DNA sequence: TGTGCCAGCAGTTACAGCTCGGGGCAGCCCCAGCATTTT.

The gene calls are TRBV7-9 and TRBJ1-2; TRBD1 aligns across 8 bases. The CDR3 runs 15 residues. The V and J ends lost 0 bases and 7 bases, in that order; junction bases with no gene match: 7. Germline CDR1 reads SEHNR; CDR2 reads FQNEAQ (reference sequence). CDR3 loop: CASSLAAGGGGGYTF. Here the CDR3 DNA reads TGTGCCAGCAGCTTAGCGGCAGGGGGCGGCGGTGGCTACACCTTC.

This rearrangement joins TRBV5-6 to TRBJ1-2; the D gene is possibly TRBD1 (5 bases). Germline V gene sequence: CDR1 SGHDT, CDR2 YYEEEE. The germline V and J ends were trimmed by 2 bases and 4 bases, with 9 bases remaining between them. The CDR3 spans 13 residues. The CDR3 coding sequence is TGTGCCAGCAGCTTTGGACACCCCTATGGCTACACCTTC. Amino acids: CASSFGHPYGYTF.

The rearrangement joins TRBV10-3 to TRBJ1-1, with D hard to call. Looked up from germline, CDR1 is ENHRY and CDR2 is SYGVKD. This CDR3 has 15 amino acids. V dropped 4 bases and J dropped 1 base, with 13 bases sitting between them. This CDR3 is CAISGSRVTNTEAFF. The CDR3 DNA reads TGTGCCATCAGTGGGAGCCGGGTGACGAACACTGAAGCTTTCTTT.

This chain uses TRBV5-1 with TRBJ1-5; D not resolved. The V and J ends lost 0 bases and 6 bases respectively, with 7 bases between them. The length of the CDR3 is 13 residues. Germline CDR1 is SGHRS and CDR2 is YFSETQ. Here the CDR3 DNA reads TGCGCCAGCAGCTTGGAACGGGGTCAGCCCCAGCATTTT. Translating gives CASSLERGQPQHF.

The rearrangement links TRBV7-9 to TRBJ2-2; 10 nucleotides match TRBD1. The germline V gene has CDR1 SEHNR and CDR2 FQNEAQ (reference sequence). V was clipped by 3 bases and J by 3 bases; unmatched bases: 4. The CDR3 runs to 16 residues. CDR3 bases: TGTGCCAGCAGCTTCCCCGGGACAGGGGACACCGGGGAGCTGTTTTTT. It is translated as CASSFPGTGDTGELFF.

The chain is built from TRBV2 and TRBJ1-1; D not resolved. V was clipped by 6 bases and J by 1 base, with 9 bases between them. The CDR3 spans 13 residues. Germline values: CDR1 SNHLY, CDR2 FYNNEI. CDR3 amino acids: CASRKTGNTEAFF. CDR3 nucleotides: TGTGCCAGCAGGAAGACGGGGAACACTGAAGCTTTCTTT.

The chain uses TRBV19 and TRBJ1-2, with 7 nucleotides matching TRBD1. This CDR3 comprises 16 residues. Germline V lookup: CDR1 LNHDA, CDR2 SQIVND (reference sequence). The junction had 7 bases not matched to a gene; V was cut back by 1 base and J by 2 bases. CDR3 in DNA: TGTGCCAGTAGTATAGTGGCGGACAGGCTGAACTATGGCTACACCTTC. This encodes CASSIVADRLNYGYTF.

The gene calls are TRBV10-3 and TRBJ1-1; no clear D gene. CDR3 length equals 13 residues. Germline V lookup: CDR1 ENHRY, CDR2 SYGVKD. V lost 6 bases and J 0 bases, leaving 8 bases between the germline ends. CDR3 amino acids: CAIRKNMNTEAFF. In DNA form, the CDR3 reads TGTGCCATCAGGAAAAACATGAACACTGAAGCTTTCTTT.

The CDR3 DNA follows: TGTGCCAGCAGTGTCGGCAGACACACAGATACGCAGTATTTT. It encodes CASSVGRHTDTQYF. The chain carries TRBV2 and TRBJ2-3; D is unresolved. V was cut by 4 bases and J by 2 bases, with 10 bases left in between. Looked up from germline, CDR1 is SNHLY and CDR2 is FYNNEI. The CDR3 is made up of 14 amino acids. Filled out from reference TRBV2 and TRBJ2-3, the complete variable domain reads EPEVTQTPSHQVTQMGQEVILRCVPISNHLYFYWYRQILGQKVEFLVSFYNNEISEKSEIFDDQFSVERPDGSNFTLKIRSTKLEDSAMYFCASSVGRHTDTQYFGPGTRLTVL.

This clone was observed a few times. The V call is TRBV7-3, the J call TRBJ2-1; perhaps TRBD2 as D (5 bases). V lost 1 base to trimming and J lost 8 bases, with 12 bases between them. CDR1 SGHTA and CDR2 FQGTGA come from the germline V gene. This CDR3 region has 14 residues. The CDR3 spells CASSLMPIGDEQFF. The CDR3 bases are TGTGCCAGCAGCTTAATGCCGATCGGGGATGAGCAGTTCTTC.

The chain is built from TRBV5-4 and TRBJ1-3; TRBD1 agrees at 7 bases. J was trimmed by 2 bases and V by 4 bases; bases with no gene match: 9. The CDR3 consists of 16 residues. Germline assignment: CDR1 SGHNT and CDR2 YYREEE (reference sequence). CDR3 in amino acids: CASSLPGQQPGNTIYF. The CDR3 region has the DNA TGTGCCAGCAGCCTCCCGGGACAGCAGCCTGGAAACACCATATATTTT. Full variable domain (rest looked up from reference TRBV5-4 and TRBJ1-3): ETGVTQSPTHLIKTRGQQVTLRCSSQSGHNTVSWYQQALGQGPQFIFQYYREEENGRGNFPPRFSGLQFPNYSSELNVNALELDDSALYLCASSLPGQQPGNTIYFGEGSWLTVV.

V gene TRBV6-5 combines with J gene TRBJ1-6, with unresolved D. Trimming took 2 bases from V and 10 from J, leaving 6 bases between them. The CDR3 extends over 12 amino acids. Germline lookup yields CDR1 MNHEY and CDR2 SVGAGI. The CDR3 nucleotides are TGTGCCAGCAGTTACGAGGGATCACCCCTCCACTTT. Protein sequence: CASSYEGSPLHF.

This rearrangement joins TRBV5-1 to TRBJ2-6, with TRBD1 matching 7 bases. CDR1 and CDR2 (germline): SGHRS, YFSETQ. The CDR3 covers 14 residues. V shed 3 bases, J shed 4 bases, and the junction held 1 base outside the gene matches. Here the CDR3 reads CASSSRGGANVLTF. The CDR3 bases are TGCGCCAGCAGCTCCAGGGGGGGGGCCAACGTCCTGACTTTC. The full variable domain, completed using reference TRBV5-1 and TRBJ2-6, is KAGVTQTPRYLIKTRGQQVTLSCSPISGHRSVSWYQQTPGQGLQFLFEYFSETQRNKGNFPGRFSGRQFSNSRSEMNVSTLELGDSALYLCASSSRGGANVLTFGAGSRLTVL.

This clone came up once. This chain links TRBV30 with TRBJ1-1; D is unresolved. Germline CDR1 and CDR2: GTSNPN and SVGIG (reference sequence). Trimming removed 8 bases at V and 6 bases at J, with 22 bases between. CDR3 length: 14 residues. CDR3 DNA: TGTGCCGCCGTAAAACCCGGGTTTATGTCTGAAGCTTTCTTT. The encoded protein is CAAVKPGFMSEAFF.

This clone was counted only a few times. In nucleotides, the CDR3 is TGTGCCAGCAGAGCACAGGTACCCGGGGAGCTGTTTTTT. It specifies CASRAQVPGELFF. The gene calls are TRBV12-3 or TRBV12-4 and TRBJ2-2, with D possibly TRBD1 on 5 matching bases. The CDR3 length is 13 residues. V dropped 6 bases and J dropped 6 bases, with 11 bases sitting between them.

Notes on this clone: Compared with germline, one end of the junction differs, possibly owing to a read error. This chain links TRBV25-1 with TRBJ2-1; 8 bases are shared with TRBD2. Germline lookup yields CDR1 MGHDK and CDR2 SYGVNS. This CDR3 contains 14 residues. CDR3 DNA: TGTGCCAGCAGCCCGACCGGACTAGCCTGGCCTGTCATCTTC. It yields the protein CASSPTGLAWPVIF.

The CDR3 region is CASSYDRGVIYEQYF. CDR3 nucleotides: TGTGCCAGCAGTTATGACAGGGGGGTCATCTACGAGCAGTACTTC. The chain joins TRBV6-2 or TRBV6-3 to TRBJ2-7; 9 positions match TRBD1. J was trimmed by 3 bases and V by 3 bases; bases with no gene match: 6. There are 15 residues in the CDR3. Germline CDR1 is MNHEY and CDR2 is SVGEGT.

Remarks on this clone: The same CDR3 arises from other DNA sequences in this sample as well. This chain uses TRBV6-5 with TRBJ2-3; 12 bases map to TRBD2. CDR1 and CDR2 (germline): MNHEY, SVGAGI. After removal of 6 bases from V and 4 bases from J, the junction contained 2 bases not matched to a gene. The CDR3 sequence is 14 residues long. The CDR3 sequence: CASSRLAGADTQYF. The DNA of the CDR3 is TGTGCCAGCAGCAGACTAGCGGGGGCAGATACGCAGTATTTT.